This TCR beta chain was recorded in a study of a mutant IDH1 vaccine in newly diagnosed glioma. In the study overall: Following radiotherapy alone, or alongside temozolomide cycles, vaccination was started after an interval of 4-6 weeks. V12 corresponded to week 35 and V13 to week 47.

With 2 bases clipped from V and 2 bases from J, the junction kept 3 bases outside the gene matches. The V gene's germline CDR1 is SGHRS and CDR2 YFSETQ. This CDR3 spans 15 amino acids. Study-wide findings and caveats: Altogether, approximately 93% of patients exhibited vaccine-induced immune responses.

Sequencing used immunoSEQ multiplex PCR; TCRdb keeps in-frame clones, though not all of them. The sample consists of tens of thousands of clones, about 65% of them appearing once. Of note for this clone: Its antigen is still unknown.

Time point of the sample: week 47, end of study. Every single dose of the vaccine, 300 ug of mutant IDH1 20-mer peptide, came with topical imiquimod. Each donor presented with a new WHO grade 3 or 4 astrocytoma that tested IDH1-mutant and showed ATRX loss. The sequences come from peripheral blood mononuclear cells (PBMCs), collected from a glioma patient whose treatment included an IDH1 peptide vaccine. The source is a man aged 35-49 years with glioma. Some clones in this sample may be carry-over from other donors' samples. The V gene is TRBV5-1, the J gene TRBJ2-1; TRBD1 matches at 8 bases. The CDR3 bases are TGCGCCAGCAGCTTAGGACAGGGCACCTACAATGAGCAGTTCTTC. This gives the protein CASSLGQGTYNEQFF.